Below are 5 T cell receptor beta chains sequenced from a single sample in a study of blood T cell repertoires in COVID-19. Assay: immunoSEQ multiplex PCR; the TCRdb copy retains only in-frame clones and omits some. The top ten clones hold around 8% of a sample with around 100,000 clones, over 65% of them seen once. Material for sequencing was peripheral blood. The receptors were gathered from a woman aged 40 to 55 with acute or convalescent COVID-19.

This chain joins TRBV27 and TRBJ2-3, with 7 bases lining up with TRBD2. With V trimmed by 6 bases and J by 3 bases, 15 bases remained unmatched. This CDR3 has 17 residues. Germline CDR1 MNHEY, CDR2 SMNVEV (reference sequence). CDR3 bases: TGTGCCAGCAGACTCCCGGCCGAGCGGGGAGGGACAGATACGCAGTATTTT. It translates to CASRLPAERGGTDTQYF.

V is TRBV9 and J is TRBJ1-3; tentative D call: TRBD1 (6 bases). Germline CDR1 and CDR2: SGDLS and YYNGEE. This CDR3 has 13 amino acids. Trimming pared 4 bases from V and 4 bases from J, leaving 9 bases between. CDR3 DNA sequence: TGTGCCAGCAGCCCAGACAGGGGAAACACCATATATTTT. It encodes CASSPDRGNTIYF. Supplemented by reference TRBV9 and TRBJ1-3, the full variable domain reads DSGVTQTPKHLITATGQRVTLRCSPRSGDLSVYWYQQSLDQGLQFLIQYYNGEERAKGNILERFSAQQFPDLHSELNLSSLELGDSALYFCASSPDRGNTIYFGEGSWLTVV.

The chain has TRBV5-1 and TRBJ2-7; 10 bases agree with TRBD1. There are 13 residues in the CDR3. Germline lookup yields CDR1 SGHRS and CDR2 YFSETQ. V shed 7 bases, J shed 4 bases, and the junction held 5 bases outside the gene matches. The CDR3 nucleotides are TGCGCCAGCCCGGGACAGGGGTTTTACGAGCAGTACTTC. The encoded protein is CASPGQGFYEQYF. Using reference TRBV5-1 and TRBJ2-7 for the parts outside the CDR3, the full variable domain is KAGVTQTPRYLIKTRGQQVTLSCSPISGHRSVSWYQQTPGQGLQFLFEYFSETQRNKGNFPGRFSGRQFSNSRSEMNVSTLELGDSALYLCASPGQGFYEQYFGPGTRLTVT.

The CDR3 coding sequence is TGTGCCTGGAGTCCGATGGGCGATGAAAAACTGTTTTTT. Protein: CAWSPMGDEKLFF. The V and J genes are TRBV30 and TRBJ1-4; no clear D. CDR3 length: 13 residues. Germline V CDR1 and CDR2: GTSNPN, SVGIG (reference sequence). The ends were cut back, 2 bases at V and 6 bases at J, with 10 bases in the middle.

This clone has a handful of counts. The rearrangement links TRBV3-1 (or the pseudogene TRBV3-2) to TRBJ2-3, with no clear D. Trimming stripped 4 bases from V and 1 base from J, with 15 bases between. Germline values: CDR1 LGHDT, CDR2 YNNKEL (reference sequence). This CDR3 contains 16 residues. Here the CDR3 reads CASSRTMASRTDTQYF. CDR3 bases: TGTGCCAGCAGCCGTACTATGGCGTCCCGCACAGATACGCAGTATTTT.